Each of the 26 T cell receptor beta chains below was sequenced from the same sample in a study of T cells in Graves' hyperthyroidism and ophthalmopathy. Regions amplified from RNA transcripts were the TCR beta CDR3 regions. An initial round of RT-PCR targeting the TCR CDR3 relied on the HTBI primer set. Using its own MiXCR run on the multiplex PCR reads, TCRdb lists one record per CDR3 protein. The sample carries a few hundred thousand distinct CDR3 sequences, approximately 48% recorded once. Sequenced material: peripheral blood or thyroid tissue (not recorded which). These receptor sequences come from an adult woman with Graves' disease, either hyperthyroidism or ophthalmopathy (not recorded which).

The chain joins TRBV12-3 or TRBV12-4 to TRBJ1-2, with D perhaps matching TRBD1 (5 bases). With 8 bases removed from V and 2 bases from J, the gap between germline ends came to 18 bases. The CDR3 is made up of 15 amino acids. CDR3: CASGTILGTNYGYTF. The CDR3 DNA reads TGTGCCAGCGGAACCATTCTCGGGACCAACTATGGCTACACCTTC.

There are a few counts of this clonotype. This rearrangement joins TRBV28 to TRBJ1-1, with D perhaps matching TRBD1 (5 bases). Per germline, CDR1 MDHEN and CDR2 SYDVKM. The CDR3 sequence is 12 residues long. The germline V and J ends were trimmed by 7 bases and 9 bases, with 15 bases remaining between them. The CDR3 sequence: CASTPLTGKAFF. For the CDR3, the DNA is TGTGCCAGCACCCCGCTCACAGGAAAAGCTTTCTTT.

The chain couples TRBV6-5 to TRBJ1-2; TRBD1 aligns across 9 bases. The CDR3 spans 14 residues. Germline V lookup: CDR1 MNHEY, CDR2 SVGAGI. The V segment lost 6 bases and the J segment 6 bases; nucleotides outside the gene matches: 8. The DNA of the CDR3 is TGTGCCAGCAGAAGGGACAGGGCCGTCCATGGCTACACCTTC. This codes for CASRRDRAVHGYTF.

The table lists this clonotype with a few counts. It may be a read error: a sequence one base away is much more abundant. The chain employs TRBV10-2 and TRBJ1-5; 7 positions agree with TRBD1. There are 15 residues in the CDR3. Germline V gene data show CDR1 as WSHSY and CDR2 as SAAADI. CDR3 loop: CASSRRGQLNQPQHF. The DNA for the CDR3 is TGTGCCAGCAGCCGAAGGGGACAGTTAAATCAGCCCCAGCATTTT.

V is TRBV7-9 and J is TRBJ1-5, with D possibly matching TRBD1 (6 bases). This CDR3 is built from 13 residues. The ends were cut back, 5 bases at V and 6 bases at J, with 11 bases in the middle. From germline, CDR1 is SEHNR and CDR2 FQNEAQ (reference sequence). CDR3 DNA sequence: TGTGCCAGCAGCGAACAGGGTTTTCAGCCCCAGCATTTT. Its translation is CASSEQGFQPQHF.

This clonotype appeared many times. V is TRBV13 and J is TRBJ2-2; TRBD2 matches at 10 bases. CDR3 length: 16 amino acids. With 6 bases clipped from V and 4 bases from J, the junction kept 8 bases outside the gene matches. Germline assignment: CDR1 PRHDT and CDR2 FYEKMQ (reference sequence). CDR3 amino acids: CASSFSGRRSTGELFF. CDR3 DNA: TGTGCCAGCAGTTTTAGCGGGAGGCGTAGCACCGGGGAGCTGTTTTTT. Together with reference TRBV13 and TRBJ2-2, the CDR3 gives the full variable domain: AAGVIQSPRHLIKEKRETATLKCYPIPRHDTVYWYQQGPGQDPQFLISFYEKMQSDKGSIPDRFSAQQFSDYHSELNMSSLELGDSALYFCASSFSGRRSTGELFFGEGSRLTVL.

The chain links TRBV7-9 to TRBJ1-4; 8 nucleotides line up with TRBD1. Unmatched junction bases numbered 7, after V lost 5 bases and J lost 8 bases. The CDR3 covers 14 residues. Germline lookup yields CDR1 SEHNR and CDR2 FQNEAQ (reference sequence). The CDR3 reads CASSQGTGREKLFF. CDR3 in DNA: TGTGCCAGCAGCCAGGGGACAGGCCGAGAAAAACTGTTTTTT.

This clonotype has a handful of counts. V usage is TRBV20-1 and J usage is TRBJ2-2, with D unclear. Germline CDR1 DFQATT, CDR2 SNEGSKA (reference sequence). CDR3 length equals 16 residues. V was shortened by 0 bases and J by 1 base, with 12 bases between the two germline ends. In nucleotides, the CDR3 is TGCAGTGCTAGAGAACCCTCCGGATGGAACACCGGGGAGCTGTTTTTT. Its translation: CSAREPSGWNTGELFF.

The table lists this clonotype with many counts. The chain uses TRBV10-3 and TRBJ2-2, with 9 bases aligning to TRBD2. The germline V gene has CDR1 ENHRY and CDR2 SYGVKD. Germline trimming cut 4 bases from V and 6 bases from J; bases unmatched to any gene: 9. This CDR3 is 16 amino acids long. The CDR3 is CAISAILAGRAGELFF. In nucleotides, the CDR3 is TGTGCCATCAGTGCTATCCTAGCGGGAAGGGCCGGGGAGCTGTTTTTT.

The chain carries TRBV19 and TRBJ2-6; D is unresolved. Trimming took 3 bases from V and 3 from J, leaving 15 bases between them. Germline V lookup: CDR1 LNHDA, CDR2 SQIVND (reference sequence). There are 17 residues in the CDR3. The CDR3 reads CASSMGQYYGGANVLTF. The CDR3 region has the DNA TGTGCCAGTAGTATGGGTCAGTATTATGGTGGGGCCAACGTCCTGACTTTC. Based on the CDR3 plus reference TRBV19 and TRBJ2-6, the full variable domain is DGGITQSPKYLFRKEGQNVTLSCEQNLNHDAMYWYRQDPGQGLRLIYYSQIVNDFQKGDIAEGYSVSREKKESFPLTVTSAQKNPTAFYLCASSMGQYYGGANVLTFGAGSRLTVL.

This clonotype was observed at least ten times. The CDR3 sequence: CASSPRTGSHEQYF. DNA of the CDR3: TGTGCCAGCAGCCCGCGGACAGGGAGCCACGAGCAGTACTTC. The V gene is TRBV9, the J gene TRBJ2-7; the match to TRBD1 covers 8 bases. The CDR3 consists of 14 residues. CDR1 and CDR2 (germline): SGDLS, YYNGEE. After removal of 4 bases from V and 5 bases from J, the junction contained 8 bases not matched to a gene.

This clonotype was recorded a few times. The V and J genes are TRBV10-3 and TRBJ2-7, with 13 nucleotides matching TRBD2. This CDR3 has 17 amino acids. Germline loops: CDR1 ENHRY, CDR2 SYGVKD. V lost 8 bases and J lost 0; bases outside the gene matches: 10. The CDR3 region has the DNA TGTGCCATCGGCCAAGGACTAGCGGGAGTCACCTCCTACGAGCAGTACTTC. It encodes CAIGQGLAGVTSYEQYF.

This clonotype was detected only once. The chain joins TRBV9 to TRBJ1-4; the D is unclear. Germline V CDR1 and CDR2: SGDLS, YYNGEE. Trimming removed 3 bases from V and 7 bases from J, with 16 bases in between. The CDR3 is 15 residues long. DNA for the CDR3: TGTGCCAGCAGCGAAGGGAGGGAGAGGTTTGAAAAACTGTTTTTT. Amino acid sequence: CASSEGRERFEKLFF.

This clonotype came up once. A much more abundant neighbour one base away suggests this may be a read error. The chain couples TRBV5-1 to TRBJ2-7, with TRBD1 matching over 9 bases. Germline CDR1 and CDR2: SGHRS and YFSETQ. The length of the CDR3 is 14 residues. CDR3 sequence reads: CASSQGTGYYAQYF. Here the CDR3 DNA reads TGCGCCAGCAGCCAAGGGACAGGGTACTACGCGCAGTACTTC.

For this clonotype: One end of the junction fails to match germline, which may point to a read error. The chain combines TRBV15 with TRBJ1-5; D perhaps matches TRBD1 (5 bases). The CDR3 runs to 15 residues. Germline V gene lookup returns CDR1 LNHNV and CDR2 YYDKDF (reference sequence). The CDR3 nucleotides read TGTGCCAGCAGCCCGGGCATGGGCAGGGATCAGCCCCAGCATTTT. As protein: CASSPGMGRDQPQHF.

This clonotype showed up just a few times. This sequence joins TRBV19 and TRBJ2-7; 8 bases align to TRBD2. Germline lookup yields CDR1 LNHDA and CDR2 SQIVND (reference sequence). V was clipped by 2 bases and J by 2 bases; unmatched bases: 2. The CDR3 is made up of 14 amino acids. In DNA form, the CDR3 reads TGTGCCAGTAGTATACCGGGAGGGCCCTACGAGCAGTACTTC. This sequence encodes CASSIPGGPYEQYF.

Many counts were recorded for this clonotype. The CDR3: CASSFTPGETQYF. The DNA for the CDR3 is TGTGCCAGCAGCTTCACTCCTGGGGAGACCCAGTACTTC. The gene calls are TRBV7-3 and TRBJ2-5, with D unclear. Germline V gene sequence: CDR1 SGHTA, CDR2 FQGTGA. V lost 3 bases and J 5 bases, leaving 10 bases between the germline ends. This CDR3 spans 13 amino acids.

This clonotype was found many times. V gene TRBV5-8 combines with J gene TRBJ2-7; 8 nucleotides agree with TRBD2. The V and J ends lost 0 bases and 2 bases, in that order; junction bases with no gene match: 4. The CDR3 is made up of 15 amino acids. Per the germline V gene, CDR1 is SGHTS and CDR2 is YDEGEE. The CDR3 region has the DNA TGTGCCAGCAGCTTGGGGACTAGCAGCCCCTACGAGCAGTACTTC. Translation: CASSLGTSSPYEQYF.

The CDR3 spells CAISEAEPGNTEAFF. Here the CDR3 DNA reads TGTGCCATCAGTGAGGCCGAGCCTGGGAACACTGAAGCTTTCTTT. The chain uses TRBV10-3 and TRBJ1-1, with D unresolved. Germline lookup yields CDR1 ENHRY and CDR2 SYGVKD. The CDR3 covers 15 residues. Deletions cut 2 bases from V and 1 base from J, with 11 bases between.

This clonotype was seen more than once but under ten times. The chain links TRBV7-8 to TRBJ1-5; D is unresolved. V was clipped by 3 bases and J by 2 bases, with 14 bases between them. Germline V gives CDR1 SGHVS, CDR2 FQNEAQ. This CDR3 has 16 amino acids. DNA for the CDR3: TGTGCCAGCAGCTTGGGCGCGACGGGCGGCAATCAGCCCCAGCATTTT. Residues: CASSLGATGGNQPQHF.

About this clonotype: A read error is possible here, since a much larger clone lies one base away. The CDR3 does not end in the conserved phenylalanine or tryptophan, so this is likely a read error. The rearrangement uses TRBV10-1 and TRBJ2-7; the D is unclear. The V gene lost 1 base and the J gene lost 6 bases, with 4 bases spanning the gap. Germline V gene data show CDR1 as WNHNN and CDR2 as SYGVQD (reference sequence). The CDR3 extends over 11 amino acids. This chain's CDR3 is CASSELGEQYL. The CDR3 coding sequence is TGCGCCAGCAGTGAGTTGGGCGAGCAGTACCTC.

This clonotype was counted only a few times. V usage is TRBV28 and J usage is TRBJ1-6, with no clear D. Germline V lookup: CDR1 MDHEN, CDR2 SYDVKM. This CDR3 comprises 16 residues. Trimming took off 6 bases at V and 7 bases at J, with 19 bases between the two ends. The chain's CDR3 is CASSRVMLSQNSPLHF. The CDR3 coding sequence is TGTGCCAGCAGCCGGGTCATGCTCTCCCAGAATTCACCCCTCCACTTT.

This chain uses TRBV15 with TRBJ2-1; 15 bases agree with TRBD2. Germline V gene lookup returns CDR1 LNHNV and CDR2 YYDKDF (reference sequence). This CDR3 region has 14 residues. The junction had 7 bases not matched to a gene; V was cut back by 11 bases and J by 8 bases. The CDR3 DNA reads as TGTGCCGCCGGACTAGCGGGAGGGGGCGATGAGCAGTTCTTC. Translated, it gives CAAGLAGGGDEQFF.

This clonotype showed up just a few times. The V and J genes are TRBV15 and TRBJ2-2; possibly TRBD2 for D (5 bases). The CDR3 contains 13 residues. Germline CDR1 is LNHNV and CDR2 is YYDKDF (reference sequence). The germline V and J ends were trimmed by 0 bases and 7 bases, with 6 bases remaining between them. DNA for the CDR3: TGTGCCACCAGCAGAGATACTAGCGGGGAGCTGTTTTTT. It is translated as CATSRDTSGELFF.

The chain uses TRBV29-1 and TRBJ2-2; D ambiguous. Germline CDR1 reads SQVTM; CDR2 reads ANQGSEA. The CDR3 has 16 residues. The V end lost 1 base, the J end lost 0 bases, and 12 bases lay between the germline ends. In DNA form, the CDR3 reads TGCAGCGTTGAAGGAGGTGAGAATTCGAACACCGGGGAGCTGTTTTTT. Translation gives CSVEGGENSNTGELFF.

Only a few counts were recorded for this clonotype. This chain links TRBV4-1 with TRBJ1-2; 10 bases line up with TRBD1. The CDR3 has 14 amino acids. V lost 3 bases, J lost 6 bases, and 4 bases stayed unmatched. Germline lookup yields CDR1 MGHRA and CDR2 YSYEKL. The CDR3 sequence: CASSHPGTGDGYTF. CDR3 nucleotides: TGCGCCAGCAGCCACCCCGGGACAGGGGATGGCTACACCTTC.